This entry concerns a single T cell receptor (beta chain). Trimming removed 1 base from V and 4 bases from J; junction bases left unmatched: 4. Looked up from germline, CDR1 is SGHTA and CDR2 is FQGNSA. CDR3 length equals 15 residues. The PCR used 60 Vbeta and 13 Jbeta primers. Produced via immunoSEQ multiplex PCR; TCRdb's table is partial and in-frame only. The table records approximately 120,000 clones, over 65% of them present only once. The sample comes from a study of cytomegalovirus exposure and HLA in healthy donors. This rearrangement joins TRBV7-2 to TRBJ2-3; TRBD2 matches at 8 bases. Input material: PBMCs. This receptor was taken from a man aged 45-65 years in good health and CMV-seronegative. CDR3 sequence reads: CASSLDGGAPDTQYF. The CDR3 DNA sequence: TGTGCCAGCAGCTTAGACGGGGGGGCCCCAGATACGCAGTATTTT.